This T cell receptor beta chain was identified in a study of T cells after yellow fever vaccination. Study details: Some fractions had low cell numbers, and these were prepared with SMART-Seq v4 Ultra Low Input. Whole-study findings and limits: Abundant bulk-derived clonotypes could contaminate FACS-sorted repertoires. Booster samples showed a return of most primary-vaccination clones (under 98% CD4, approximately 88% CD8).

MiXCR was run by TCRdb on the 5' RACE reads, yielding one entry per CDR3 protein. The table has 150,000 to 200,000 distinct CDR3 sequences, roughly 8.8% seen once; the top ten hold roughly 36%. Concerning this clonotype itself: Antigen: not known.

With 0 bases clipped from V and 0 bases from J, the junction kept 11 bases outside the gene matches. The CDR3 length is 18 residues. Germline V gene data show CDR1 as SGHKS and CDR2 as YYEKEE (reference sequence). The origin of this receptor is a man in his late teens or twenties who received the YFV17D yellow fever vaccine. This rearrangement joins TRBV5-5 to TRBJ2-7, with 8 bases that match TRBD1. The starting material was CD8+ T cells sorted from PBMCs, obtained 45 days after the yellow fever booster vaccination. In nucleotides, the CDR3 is TGTGCCAGCAGCTTGGGGTTAGTCCGGGACAGGAGCTCCTACGAGCAGTACGTC. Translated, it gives CASSLGLVRDRSSYEQYV.